This T cell receptor (beta chain) was recovered during a study of T cell repertoires in cytomegalovirus infection. Study-level background: Public TCR beta signature analysis indicated the presence of both CMV infection and matching HLA type.

CDR3 size: 14 residues. Trimming stripped 2 bases from V and 6 bases from J, with 11 bases between. CDR1 and CDR2 (germline): SGHTA, FQGNSA. This clonotype was counted at least ten times. Its target is unknown. Via MiXCR, TCRdb re-called the reads, giving one row per CDR3 protein. The sample consists of about 46,000 distinct CDR3 sequences, 20% to 25% of them appearing once. General study points: Ex vivo, HLA-C-restricted CMV-specific TCR beta clonotypes prevailed over the rest of the response. Based on cumulative public TCR beta family frequency, carriers of CMV plus the relevant HLA were identified.

Sequenced input: PBMCs, sequenced either directly or after in vitro stimulation (not recorded which). The clonotype originates from a human donor in good health (CMV status not recorded). Some clones in this sample may be carry-over from other donors' samples. V and J are TRBV7-2 and TRBJ2-1; no firm D call. CDR3: CASSLLRLSNEQFF. The CDR3 nucleotides are TGTGCCAGCAGCTTACTCCGGCTAAGCAATGAGCAGTTCTTC. The full variable domain, its missing parts supplied by reference TRBV7-2 and TRBJ2-1, is GAGVSQSPSNKVTEKGKDVELRCDPISGHTALYWYRQSLGQGLEFLIYFQGNSAPDKSGLPSDRFSAERTGGSVSTLTIQRTQQEDSAVYLCASSLLRLSNEQFFGPGTRLTVL.